The following is a TCR beta chain sequence with its context. This specimen belongs to a study of blood T cell repertoires in COVID-19. The V and J ends lost 6 bases and 7 bases respectively, with 5 bases between them. Germline V gene sequence: CDR1 SGHTS, CDR2 YDEGEE. There are 11 residues in the CDR3. TCRdb's table, derived via immunoSEQ multiplex PCR, lists solely in-frame clones and lacks some. Of around 220,000 clones listed, 75% to 90% were seen once; the top ten hold around 5.4%. Material: peripheral blood. The chain links TRBV5-8 to TRBJ1-6; D remains unclear. The sequence was obtained from a human donor in a cohort sampled during active COVID-19. The CDR3 reads CASNRNSPLHF. CDR3 coding DNA: TGTGCCAGCAACCGGAATTCACCCCTCCACTTT. The complete variable domain, with remaining parts taken from reference TRBV5-8 and TRBJ1-6, reads EAGVTQSPTHLIKTRGQQATLRCSPISGHTSVYWYQQALGLGLQFLLWYDEGEERNRGNFPPRFSGRQFPNYSSELNVNALELEDSALYLCASNRNSPLHFGNGTRLTVT.